This TCR beta chain was documented in a study of identical twins. TCRdb itself ran the 5' RACE reads through MiXCR, one entry per CDR3 protein. The sample holds 450,000 or so distinct CDR3 sequences; roughly an eighth are singletons and the top ten take approximately 0.98%. Trimming stripped 5 bases from V and 2 bases from J, with 19 bases between. Germline V lookup: CDR1 DFQATT, CDR2 SNEGSKA (reference sequence). The CDR3 has 15 residues. The same sample was also used in a study of yellow fever vaccine responses in identical twins.

The clonotype comes from a woman between 18 and 29 years old in good health. The chain recombines TRBV20-1 with TRBJ2-7; D could derive from TRBD1 or TRBD2 (5 bases each). Sequencing was carried out using CD4+ T cells sorted from blood. The DNA for the CDR3 is TGCAGTGCTGGGGGTGGGGGTCTAGACGCCTACGAGCAGTACTTC. Its translation: CSAGGGGLDAYEQYF.